This TCR beta chain was recovered during a study of control samples from healthy donors and cancer patients. The V end was cut by 3 bases, the J end by 0 bases, with 15 bases between. This CDR3 spans 16 amino acids. Germline V gene lookup returns CDR1 MGHDK and CDR2 SYGVNS. This clone was detected only once. This table comes from immunoSEQ multiplex PCR, and its TCRdb copy is limited to in-frame clones, with some not included. The table lists roughly 180,000 clones, around 90% of them singletons. This sequence originates from a woman between 35 and 50 years old in good health. Sequenced: blood. The chain has TRBV25-1 and TRBJ2-7; D is perhaps TRBD1 or TRBD2 (5 bases each). CDR3 sequence reads: CASSEGTVLSSYEQYF. DNA for the CDR3: TGTGCCAGCAGTGAGGGGACGGTTCTAAGCTCCTACGAGCAGTACTTC.